The T cell receptor beta chain under discussion was sequenced for a study of blood T cell repertoires in COVID-19. V gave up 3 bases and J gave up 11 bases, with 13 bases separating them. The CDR3 is 13 amino acids. The germline CDR1 and CDR2 sequences are KGHDR and SFDVKD. TCRdb keeps only in-frame clones here, not all; method: immunoSEQ multiplex PCR. The sample yields more than 45,000 clones, 82% seen once. Sequencing was done on a sample of peripheral blood. The clonotype comes from a woman between 55 and 75 years old with acute or convalescent COVID-19. This chain connects TRBV24-1 to TRBJ1-5; D not resolved. CDR3 coding DNA: TGTGCCACCAGTGATCCCAACAGTGCGACCCAGCATTTT. This gives the protein CATSDPNSATQHF.